A selection of T cell receptor beta chains follows, all from one sample in a study of blood T cell repertoires in COVID-19. Sequencing used immunoSEQ multiplex PCR; TCRdb keeps in-frame clones, though not all of them. The profile shows approximately 110,000 clones, around 82% of them singletons. The source material was peripheral blood. These receptors all stem from a woman in her forties or fifties with acute or convalescent COVID-19. Both conserved end residues are part of each CDR3. The D gene is left open where the match is weak. Clone size appears in some rows only: once, few, many, or a class for an expanded clone.

j_gene: TRBJ1-1; d_gene: NA; v_gene: TRBV9; abundance: NA; CDR3nt: TGTGCCAGCAGCGTTGGTGGGAGCGTTGAAGCTTTCTTT; CDR3aa: CASSVGGSVEAFF
j_gene: TRBJ2-3; d_gene: TRBD1; v_gene: TRBV3-1/TRBV3-2; abundance: few; CDR3nt: TGTGCCAGCAGCCAAGGTCAGACAGGGGCAGCAGATACGCAGTATTTT; CDR3aa: CASSQGQTGAADTQYF
j_gene: TRBJ1-1; d_gene: NA; v_gene: TRBV12-3/TRBV12-4; abundance: NA; CDR3nt: TGTGCCAGCATCGGCAGGGGGAACACTGAAGCTTTCTTT; CDR3aa: CASIGRGNTEAFF
j_gene: TRBJ1-1; d_gene: NA; v_gene: TRBV5-1; abundance: NA; CDR3nt: TGCGCCAGCAGCTTAGACCCTCAGGGGAACACTGAAGCTTTCTTT; CDR3aa: CASSLDPQGNTEAFF
j_gene: TRBJ1-4; d_gene: TRBD1; v_gene: TRBV6-1; abundance: NA; CDR3nt: TGTGCCAGCAGTGAAAATCTCCAGGGGGCTGAGGGGGGAGAAAAACTGTTTTTT; CDR3aa: CASSENLQGAEGGEKLFF
j_gene: TRBJ1-1; d_gene: TRBD1; v_gene: TRBV19; abundance: NA; CDR3nt: TGTGCCAGTAGTATACCGACAGGGAGAAAATACACTGAAGCTTTCTTT; CDR3aa: CASSIPTGRKYTEAFF
j_gene: TRBJ1-5; d_gene: NA; v_gene: TRBV6-6; abundance: once; CDR3nt: TGTGCCAGCAGGCCAGGACAGCTTAGCAATCAGCCCCAGCATTTT; CDR3aa: CASRPGQLSNQPQHF
j_gene: TRBJ2-5; d_gene: NA; v_gene: TRBV30; abundance: NA; CDR3nt: TGTGCCTGGAGCGTCTTTTCGGTAGAGGAGACCCAGTACTTC; CDR3aa: CAWSVFSVEETQYF
j_gene: TRBJ2-6; d_gene: NA; v_gene: TRBV28; abundance: NA; CDR3nt: TGTGCCACTACCCCCTCTGGGGCCAACGTCCTGACTTTC; CDR3aa: CATTPSGANVLTF
j_gene: TRBJ2-4; d_gene: TRBD1; v_gene: TRBV2; abundance: NA; CDR3nt: TGTGCCAGCAGTGACCGGGACAGGGACATTCAGTACTTC; CDR3aa: CASSDRDRDIQYF
j_gene: TRBJ1-3; d_gene: NA; v_gene: TRBV4-1; abundance: NA; CDR3nt: TGCGCCAGCAGCCCTAGTTCAAACTCTGGAAACACCATATATTTT; CDR3aa: CASSPSSNSGNTIYF
j_gene: TRBJ2-1; d_gene: TRBD2; v_gene: TRBV29-1; abundance: NA; CDR3nt: TGCAGCGTTGACTTGGCGGGGGTCTCCTACAATGAGCAGTTCTTC; CDR3aa: CSVDLAGVSYNEQFF
j_gene: TRBJ1-1; d_gene: NA; v_gene: TRBV2; abundance: NA; CDR3nt: TGTGCCAAAATGAGGGGGTCGGCCACTGAAGCTTTCTTT; CDR3aa: CAKMRGSATEAFF
j_gene: TRBJ2-2; d_gene: NA; v_gene: TRBV2; abundance: NA; CDR3nt: TGTGCCAGCAGTGCACGGGGGAAAACCGGGGAGCTGTTTTTT; CDR3aa: CASSARGKTGELFF
j_gene: TRBJ2-3; d_gene: NA; v_gene: TRBV5-6; abundance: NA; CDR3nt: TGTGCCAGCAGCCTTTGGGTAGCGATAGATACGCAGTATTTT; CDR3aa: CASSLWVAIDTQYF
j_gene: TRBJ2-6; d_gene: NA; v_gene: TRBV5-1; abundance: NA; CDR3nt: TGCGCCAGCAGCTTGAGCCGGACTAACGGGGCCAACGTCCTGACTTTC; CDR3aa: CASSLSRTNGANVLTF
j_gene: TRBJ2-3; d_gene: NA; v_gene: TRBV20-1; abundance: NA; CDR3nt: TGCAGTGCTAGTTTCCGGGGGTTTGACTGGAACACAGATACGCAGTATTTT; CDR3aa: CSASFRGFDWNTDTQYF
j_gene: TRBJ1-2; d_gene: NA; v_gene: TRBV5-1; abundance: NA; CDR3nt: TGCGCCAGCAGAAGGGGTCAGGACCCTGACTATGGCTACACCTTC; CDR3aa: CASRRGQDPDYGYTF
j_gene: TRBJ2-1; d_gene: TRBD2; v_gene: TRBV6-4; abundance: NA; CDR3nt: TGTGCCAGCAGTGACTCCCCGGCGGGGGGCACCTACAATGAGCAGTTCTTC; CDR3aa: CASSDSPAGGTYNEQFF
j_gene: TRBJ1-4; d_gene: NA; v_gene: TRBV28; abundance: NA; CDR3nt: TGTGCCAGCAGCCCCTTAGAGGAAAAACTGTTTTTT; CDR3aa: CASSPLEEKLFF
j_gene: TRBJ1-1; d_gene: TRBD1; v_gene: TRBV19; abundance: NA; CDR3nt: TGTGCCAGTAGTTCTGACGACAGGGTAGGGGACACTGAAGCTTTCTTT; CDR3aa: CASSSDDRVGDTEAFF
j_gene: TRBJ2-2; d_gene: NA; v_gene: TRBV7-7; abundance: NA; CDR3nt: TGTGCTAGCAGCCCTCTCGGGAGAATCGGGGAGCTGTTTTTT; CDR3aa: CASSPLGRIGELFF
j_gene: TRBJ1-2; d_gene: TRBD1; v_gene: TRBV9; abundance: NA; CDR3nt: TGTGCCAGCAGCGTAGGCAGGGGGTCAAATGGCTACACCTTC; CDR3aa: CASSVGRGSNGYTF
j_gene: TRBJ1-1; d_gene: NA; v_gene: TRBV11-2; abundance: NA; CDR3nt: TGTGCCAGCAGCCTAACCCACACAGGGTTAAACACTGAAGCTTTCTTT; CDR3aa: CASSLTHTGLNTEAFF
j_gene: TRBJ2-7; d_gene: NA; v_gene: TRBV18; abundance: NA; CDR3nt: TGTGCCAGCTCAGACCAGCGGAGCTACGAGCAGTACTTC; CDR3aa: CASSDQRSYEQYF
j_gene: TRBJ1-2; d_gene: NA; v_gene: TRBV6-5; abundance: once; CDR3nt: TGTGCCAGCACCCAAAGGAGGGGCTATGGCTACACCTTC; CDR3aa: CASTQRRGYGYTF
j_gene: TRBJ2-3; d_gene: NA; v_gene: TRBV2; abundance: NA; CDR3nt: TGTGCCAGCAGTGGTCGTATCACAGATACGCAGTATTTT; CDR3aa: CASSGRITDTQYF
j_gene: TRBJ2-7; d_gene: TRBD1; v_gene: TRBV6-2/TRBV6-3; abundance: NA; CDR3nt: TGTGCCAGCAGCTTCTCGGGACAGTTCTACGAGCAGTACTTC; CDR3aa: CASSFSGQFYEQYF
j_gene: TRBJ1-4; d_gene: NA; v_gene: TRBV18; abundance: NA; CDR3nt: TGTGCCAGCTCACCTTTGAGCTCCGGGACACTCAATGAAAAACTGTTTTTT; CDR3aa: CASSPLSSGTLNEKLFF
j_gene: TRBJ2-2; d_gene: TRBD2; v_gene: TRBV12-5; abundance: NA; CDR3nt: TGTGCTAGTGGCGGGAGGGCAGGGCGGAACACCGGGGAGCTGTTTTTT; CDR3aa: CASGGRAGRNTGELFF
j_gene: TRBJ1-3; d_gene: NA; v_gene: TRBV15; abundance: once; CDR3nt: TGTGCCACCAGCAGAGATTCCGGGGCTGGAAACACCATATATTTT; CDR3aa: CATSRDSGAGNTIYF
j_gene: TRBJ1-4; d_gene: TRBD1; v_gene: TRBV7-8; abundance: NA; CDR3nt: TGTGCCAGCAGCCAGAATACGGGGACAGGGGGTGAAAAACTGTTTTTT; CDR3aa: CASSQNTGTGGEKLFF
j_gene: TRBJ1-4; d_gene: NA; v_gene: TRBV28; abundance: NA; CDR3nt: TGTGCCAGCAGTTCGCCGGGCCTAGGGGTGTTTTTT; CDR3aa: CASSSPGLGVFF
j_gene: TRBJ1-6; d_gene: NA; v_gene: TRBV27; abundance: NA; CDR3nt: TGTGCCAGCAGGATTGACAGATTCAATTCACCCCTCCACTTT; CDR3aa: CASRIDRFNSPLHF
j_gene: TRBJ1-1; d_gene: NA; v_gene: TRBV27; abundance: NA; CDR3nt: TGTACCAGCGGGTCCTCATCGACGGGGAACACTGAAGCTTTCTTT; CDR3aa: CTSGSSSTGNTEAFF
j_gene: TRBJ2-5; d_gene: NA; v_gene: TRBV12-3/TRBV12-4; abundance: NA; CDR3nt: TGTGCCAGCAGCAGACGGGACTCAGAGACCCAGTACTTC; CDR3aa: CASSRRDSETQYF
j_gene: TRBJ2-4; d_gene: NA; v_gene: TRBV6-5; abundance: NA; CDR3nt: TGTGCCAGCAGTACGACTAACAAAAACATTCAGTACTTC; CDR3aa: CASSTTNKNIQYF
j_gene: TRBJ1-1; d_gene: TRBD1; v_gene: TRBV18; abundance: NA; CDR3nt: TGTGCCAGCTCACCACAACAGGGGAAAGGGAACACTGAAGCTTTCTTT; CDR3aa: CASSPQQGKGNTEAFF
j_gene: TRBJ2-2; d_gene: TRBD1; v_gene: TRBV19; abundance: NA; CDR3nt: TGTGCCAGTACCATAGGGGGGACAGGGGCCGGGGAGCTGTTTTTT; CDR3aa: CASTIGGTGAGELFF
j_gene: TRBJ2-1; d_gene: TRBD2; v_gene: TRBV9; abundance: NA; CDR3nt: TGTGCCAGCGGCCGCGGGGGGGCAGGGTTTGAGCAGTTCTTC; CDR3aa: CASGRGGAGFEQFF
j_gene: TRBJ1-1; d_gene: NA; v_gene: TRBV18; abundance: few; CDR3nt: TGTGCCAGCTCACCACGGGTCGAGGGGAGGAAAACTGAAGCTTTCTTT; CDR3aa: CASSPRVEGRKTEAFF
j_gene: TRBJ2-4; d_gene: NA; v_gene: TRBV6-1; abundance: NA; CDR3nt: TGTGCCAGCAGTGAAAGGGGGGCCAAAAACATTCAGTACTTC; CDR3aa: CASSERGAKNIQYF
j_gene: TRBJ1-6; d_gene: TRBD1; v_gene: TRBV28; abundance: NA; CDR3nt: TGTGCCGCAGGTCAGGGGGAAAATTCACCCCTCCACTTT; CDR3aa: CAAGQGENSPLHF
j_gene: TRBJ1-2; d_gene: TRBD1; v_gene: TRBV18; abundance: NA; CDR3nt: TGTGCCAGCTCACCAGCCCCGGGACAGGGTTCGGATGGCTACACCTTC; CDR3aa: CASSPAPGQGSDGYTF
j_gene: TRBJ2-7; d_gene: TRBD2; v_gene: TRBV27; abundance: NA; CDR3nt: TGTGCCAGCAGACCAGGGACTATAATTTCCTACGAGCAGTACTTC; CDR3aa: CASRPGTIISYEQYF
j_gene: TRBJ1-1; d_gene: NA; v_gene: TRBV9; abundance: once; CDR3nt: TGTGCCAGCAGCGTAGAGCAGGAAGGCACTGAAGCTTTCTTT; CDR3aa: CASSVEQEGTEAFF
j_gene: TRBJ1-1; d_gene: NA; v_gene: TRBV10-3; abundance: once; CDR3nt: TGTGCCATCAGAGGAAGGGGATGGGGTACTGAAGCTTTCTTT; CDR3aa: CAIRGRGWGTEAFF
j_gene: TRBJ1-1; d_gene: TRBD1; v_gene: TRBV18; abundance: NA; CDR3nt: TGTGCCAGCTCACCATCACAGGGGTCGCCTGAAGCTTTCTTT; CDR3aa: CASSPSQGSPEAFF
j_gene: TRBJ1-2; d_gene: TRBD1; v_gene: TRBV28; abundance: NA; CDR3nt: TGTGCCAGCAGTTTACCGAGGGGACAGTTTTATGGCTACACCTTC; CDR3aa: CASSLPRGQFYGYTF
j_gene: TRBJ1-1; d_gene: TRBD1; v_gene: TRBV5-1; abundance: once; CDR3nt: TGCGCCAGCAGCTTGGCCAAGGGGACAGGGCACACTGAAGCTTTCTTT; CDR3aa: CASSLAKGTGHTEAFF
j_gene: TRBJ1-2; d_gene: NA; v_gene: TRBV5-6; abundance: NA; CDR3nt: TGTGCCAGCAGCTTGACCCGGGACACTTATGGCTACACCTTC; CDR3aa: CASSLTRDTYGYTF
j_gene: TRBJ2-5; d_gene: TRBD2; v_gene: TRBV19; abundance: NA; CDR3nt: TGTGCCAGTGGGACTAGCGGGCTCCAAGAGACCCAGTACTTC; CDR3aa: CASGTSGLQETQYF
j_gene: TRBJ1-4; d_gene: NA; v_gene: TRBV6-5; abundance: NA; CDR3nt: TGTGCCAGCAGAGCGACCGAAAAACTGTTTTTT; CDR3aa: CASRATEKLFF
j_gene: TRBJ1-6; d_gene: TRBD1; v_gene: TRBV19; abundance: few; CDR3nt: TGTGCCAGTAGTACTCGGACAGGCGCAATAGGTTCTAATTCACCCCTCCACTTT; CDR3aa: CASSTRTGAIGSNSPLHF
j_gene: TRBJ1-1; d_gene: NA; v_gene: TRBV7-2; abundance: NA; CDR3nt: TGTGCCAGCAGCTTAGGTCCGCGGGACTTCGGGAACACTGAAGCTTTCTTT; CDR3aa: CASSLGPRDFGNTEAFF
j_gene: TRBJ1-3; d_gene: NA; v_gene: TRBV5-5; abundance: NA; CDR3nt: TGTGCCAGCAGCTTGGATGTCTCCAGGGGAAACACCATATATTTT; CDR3aa: CASSLDVSRGNTIYF
j_gene: TRBJ1-1; d_gene: NA; v_gene: TRBV4-2; abundance: NA; CDR3nt: TGTGCCAGCAGCCAAGGGGGCGAGGATACTGAAGCTTTCTTT; CDR3aa: CASSQGGEDTEAFF
j_gene: TRBJ1-1; d_gene: NA; v_gene: TRBV27; abundance: NA; CDR3nt: TGTGCCAGCAGTAGGATCAGGGGAACTGAAGCTTTCTTT; CDR3aa: CASSRIRGTEAFF